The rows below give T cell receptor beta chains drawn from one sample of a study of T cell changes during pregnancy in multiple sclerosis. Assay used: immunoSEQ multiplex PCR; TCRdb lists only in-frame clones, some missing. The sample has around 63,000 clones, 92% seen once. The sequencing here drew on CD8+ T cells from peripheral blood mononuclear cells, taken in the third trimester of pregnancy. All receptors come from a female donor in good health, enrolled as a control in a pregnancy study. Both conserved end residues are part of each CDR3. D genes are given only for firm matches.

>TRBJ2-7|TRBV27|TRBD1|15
CASSPSTGLLDEQYF
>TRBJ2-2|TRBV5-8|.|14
CASSLSANTGELFF
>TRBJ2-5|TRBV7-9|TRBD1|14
CASSFGTEQETQYF
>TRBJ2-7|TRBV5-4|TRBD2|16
CASSGGTSGRSYEQYF
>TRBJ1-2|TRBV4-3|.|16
CASSQEAEGVVYGYTF
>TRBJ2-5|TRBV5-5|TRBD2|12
CASSLLAETQYF
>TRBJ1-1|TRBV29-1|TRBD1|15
CSARQGYLMNTEAFF
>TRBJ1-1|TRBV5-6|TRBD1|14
CASSPTGDDTEAFF
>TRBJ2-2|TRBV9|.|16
CASSESEQENTGELFF
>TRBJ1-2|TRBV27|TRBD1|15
CASSFEMAGGAGYTF
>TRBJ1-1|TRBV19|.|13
CASSISGSSEAFF
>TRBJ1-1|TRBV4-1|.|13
CASSQHGSTEAFF
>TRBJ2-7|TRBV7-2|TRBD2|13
CASSLTTGGEQYF
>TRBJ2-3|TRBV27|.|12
CASSPSTDTQYF
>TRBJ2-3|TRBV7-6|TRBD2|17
CASSLETSGGLTDTQYF
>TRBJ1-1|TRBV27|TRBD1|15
CASSYHSGTGLVAFF
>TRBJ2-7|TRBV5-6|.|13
CASSPARPFEQYF
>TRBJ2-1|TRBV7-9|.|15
CASSPDGGSYNEQFF
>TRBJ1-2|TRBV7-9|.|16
CASSQLDGRANYGYTF
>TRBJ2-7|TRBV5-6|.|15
CASSLETGSSYEQYF
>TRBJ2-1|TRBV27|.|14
CASNAQGNYNEQFF
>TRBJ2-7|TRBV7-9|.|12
CASSLESAEQYF
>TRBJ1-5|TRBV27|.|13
CASSLRGGQPQHF
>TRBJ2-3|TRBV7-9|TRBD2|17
CASSLDPRLAGGNTQYF
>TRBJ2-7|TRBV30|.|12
CAWDRNSYEQYF
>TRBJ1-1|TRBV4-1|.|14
CASSPPTGRTEAFF
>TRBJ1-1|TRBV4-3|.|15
CASRTLGVSSPEAFF
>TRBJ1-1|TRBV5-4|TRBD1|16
CASSQGQGSVNTEAFF
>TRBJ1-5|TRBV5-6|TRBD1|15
CASSLVGDSGQPQHF
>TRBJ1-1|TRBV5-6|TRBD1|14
CASSTGTGRLVAFF
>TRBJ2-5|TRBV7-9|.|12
CASQDGLGDQYF
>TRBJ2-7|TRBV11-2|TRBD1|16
CASSLVVGQGAPEQYF
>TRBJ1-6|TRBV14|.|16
CASSQVGLQGRSPLHF
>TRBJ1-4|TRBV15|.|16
CATSRRWTDPNEKLFF
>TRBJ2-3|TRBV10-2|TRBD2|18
CASSRGGLAGDVTDTQYF
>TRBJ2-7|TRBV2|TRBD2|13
CASLAGLAYEQYF
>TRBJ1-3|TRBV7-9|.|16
CASSLVEEDSGNTIYF
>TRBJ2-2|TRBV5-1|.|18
CASSLYGGGQGGTGELFF
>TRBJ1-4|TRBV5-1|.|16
CASSLEAGETFEKLFF
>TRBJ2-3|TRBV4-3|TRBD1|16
CASSQGTGGRGDTQYF
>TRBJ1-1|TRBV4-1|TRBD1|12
CASSQTGAEAFF
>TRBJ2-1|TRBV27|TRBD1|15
CASSSGQGINNEQFF
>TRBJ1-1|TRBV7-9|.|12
CASQVTNTEAFF
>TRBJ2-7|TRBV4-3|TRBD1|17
CASSQDARGTGSHEQYF
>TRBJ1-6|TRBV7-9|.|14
CASSWDNDNSPLHF